This is a list of T cell receptor beta chains from one sample in a study of blood T cell repertoires in COVID-19. Sequencing was performed with immunoSEQ multiplex PCR; in TCRdb, only in-frame clones are kept and a portion is missing. The sample has approximately 150,000 clones, roughly nine tenths seen once. Sequenced input: peripheral blood. These receptors were obtained from a woman in her sixties or seventies with acute or convalescent COVID-19. The CDR3 runs from the conserved cysteine through the conserved F or W. Each record gives: J gene, clone size, V gene, D gene, CDR3 protein, CDR3 DNA. D genes are given only for firm matches. Size is omitted from some rows. Given values are once, few, many or a class for expanded clones.

TRBJ1-3 . TRBV7-6 . CASTGVGSGNTIYF TGTGCCAGCACAGGGGTGGGTTCTGGAAACACCATATATTTT
TRBJ2-3 . TRBV5-1 . CASSRAGRADTQYF TGCGCCAGCTCGCGGGCAGGTCGGGCAGATACGCAGTATTTT
TRBJ1-5 . TRBV19 . CASSTWRGGNQPQHF TGTGCCAGTAGTACATGGAGGGGAGGGAATCAGCCCCAGCATTTT
TRBJ1-1 . TRBV5-1 TRBD1 CASSSIGQDTEAFF TGCGCCAGCAGCTCAATAGGACAGGACACTGAAGCTTTCTTT
TRBJ2-3 once TRBV7-8 . CASSRGTDTQYF TGTGCCAGCAGCCGCGGTACAGATACGCAGTATTTT
TRBJ1-5 . TRBV7-2 . CASSLASRRSNQPQHF TGTGCCAGCAGCCTAGCCAGCAGGCGTAGCAATCAGCCCCAGCATTTT
TRBJ1-2 . TRBV28 TRBD1 CASSSGLGQGVGYTF TGTGCCAGCAGTTCCGGGCTCGGACAGGGAGTTGGCTACACCTTC
TRBJ1-1 . TRBV7-8 . CASSLGFGNTEAFF TGTGCCAGCAGCTTAGGGTTCGGGAACACTGAAGCTTTCTTT
TRBJ2-2 . TRBV7-6 TRBD1 CASSDATGANTGELFF TGTGCCAGCAGCGATGCGACAGGGGCGAACACCGGGGAGCTGTTTTTT
TRBJ2-3 . TRBV30 TRBD2 CACPTGTSGVGDTQYF TGTGCCTGCCCAACTGGGACTAGCGGGGTCGGAGATACGCAGTATTTT
TRBJ1-4 . TRBV30 . CAWSQGFGKEKLFF TGTGCCTGGAGTCAGGGCTTCGGCAAAGAAAAACTGTTTTTT
TRBJ2-3 . TRBV10-3 TRBD2 CAISERGGDIDTQYF TGTGCCATCAGTGAGCGGGGGGGGGATATAGATACGCAGTATTTT
TRBJ2-7 . TRBV30 TRBD1 CAWSVGGQAYEQYF TGTGCCTGGAGTGTAGGGGGACAGGCCTACGAGCAGTACTTC
TRBJ2-7 once TRBV11-2 TRBD1 CASSPTDRGYEQYF TGTGCCAGCAGCCCTACGGACAGGGGGTACGAGCAGTACTTC
TRBJ1-3 . TRBV7-8 TRBD1 CASSLRTGGNTIYF TGTGCCAGCAGCTTACGGACAGGGGGGAACACCATATATTTT
TRBJ2-1 . TRBV7-6 TRBD2 CASSSLRGSGAGNEQFF TGTGCCAGCAGCTCCCTCCGGGGTAGCGGGGCAGGCAATGAGCAGTTCTTC
TRBJ2-7 once TRBV27 . CASSPQGWSSYEQYF TGTGCCAGCAGTCCCCAAGGCTGGAGCTCCTACGAGCAGTACTTC
TRBJ2-3 . TRBV28 . CASSPSRGGRRTDTQYF TGTGCCAGCAGTCCATCCAGGGGCGGGAGACGGACAGATACGCAGTATTTT
TRBJ1-2 . TRBV7-9 . CASSGGSGPLNYGYTF TGTGCCAGCAGCGGGGGCTCGGGACCGCTTAACTATGGCTACACCTTC
TRBJ1-2 . TRBV2 . CASSQGWDGYTF TGTGCCAGCAGTCAGGGGTGGGATGGCTACACCTTC
TRBJ2-7 . TRBV29-1 TRBD1 CSAQATGTGGESGYEQYF TGCAGCGCTCAAGCTACCGGGACAGGGGGTGAAAGTGGCTACGAGCAGTACTTC
TRBJ1-5 . TRBV6-2/TRBV6-3 . CASSTYRAVDQPQHF TGTGCCAGCAGTACGTACAGGGCTGTGGATCAGCCCCAGCATTTT
TRBJ1-1 . TRBV6-2/TRBV6-3 . CASSADSSLEAFF TGTGCCAGCAGTGCTGACAGCTCGCTGGAGGCTTTCTTT
TRBJ1-4 . TRBV7-8 . CASSFGQGTNEKLFF TGTGCCAGCAGCTTTGGTCAGGGGACTAATGAAAAACTGTTTTTT
TRBJ1-5 . TRBV19 . CASSTLFGGNQPQHF TGTGCCAGTAGTACCCTCTTCGGGGGCAATCAGCCCCAGCATTTT
TRBJ1-5 . TRBV5-1 . CASSEQGMNQPQHF TGCGCCAGCAGTGAGCAGGGGATGAATCAGCCCCAGCATTTT
TRBJ2-1 . TRBV4-3 TRBD2 CASSQEPGLAGLYNEQFF TGCGCCAGCAGCCAAGAACCGGGACTAGCGGGACTCTACAATGAGCAGTTCTTC
TRBJ1-5 . TRBV5-5 . CASSTSDSSNQPQHF TGTGCCAGCAGCACCTCGGACAGTAGCAATCAGCCCCAGCATTTT
TRBJ2-2 once TRBV9 . CASSVVSVGELFF TGTGCCAGCAGCGTAGTATCGGTCGGGGAGCTGTTTTTT
TRBJ2-7 . TRBV9 TRBD1 CASSVGTGAGYEQYF TGTGCCAGCAGCGTAGGGACAGGGGCTGGCTACGAGCAGTACTTC
TRBJ1-2 . TRBV19 . CASSRDSYYGYTF TGTGCCAGTAGCCGTGACAGCTACTATGGCTACACCTTC
TRBJ1-5 . TRBV19 TRBD1 CASKDYGTGVNQPQHF TGTGCCAGTAAAGATTATGGGACAGGGGTCAATCAGCCCCAGCATTTT
TRBJ1-2 . TRBV11-2 TRBD1 CASSPGQASGGYTF TGTGCCAGCAGCCCGGGACAGGCGAGTGGTGGCTACACCTTC
TRBJ2-1 once TRBV4-1 . CASSPPGRGFNEQFF TGCGCCAGCAGCCCTCCAGGCAGGGGATTCAATGAGCAGTTCTTC
TRBJ2-7 . TRBV7-2 TRBD2 CASSLQGGSQYEQYF TGTGCCAGCAGCTTACAGGGAGGGTCCCAGTACGAGCAGTACTTC
TRBJ2-1 . TRBV7-6 . CASSLGGGRGLSNEQFF TGTGCCAGCAGCTTAGGGGGGGGCAGGGGGCTGTCAAATGAGCAGTTCTTC
TRBJ2-5 . TRBV28 TRBD2 CASSSKLAGGETQYF TGTGCCAGCAGTTCTAAACTAGCGGGGGGGGAGACCCAGTACTTC
TRBJ2-2 . TRBV29-1 TRBD1 CSVGTGSTGELFF TGCAGCGTGGGGACAGGGTCGACCGGGGAGCTGTTTTTT
TRBJ1-4 . TRBV28 . CASSLAGGVTGLFF TGTGCCAGCAGCCTGGCGGGGGGGGTGACGGGACTGTTTTTT
TRBJ1-6 once TRBV2 . CASSESVGAYNSPLHF TGTGCCAGCAGTGAGTCTGTGGGCGCCTATAATTCACCCCTCCACTTT
TRBJ1-5 . TRBV4-1 TRBD1 CASSQEGAGNQPQHF TGCGCCAGCAGCCAGGAGGGGGCGGGAAATCAGCCCCAGCATTTT